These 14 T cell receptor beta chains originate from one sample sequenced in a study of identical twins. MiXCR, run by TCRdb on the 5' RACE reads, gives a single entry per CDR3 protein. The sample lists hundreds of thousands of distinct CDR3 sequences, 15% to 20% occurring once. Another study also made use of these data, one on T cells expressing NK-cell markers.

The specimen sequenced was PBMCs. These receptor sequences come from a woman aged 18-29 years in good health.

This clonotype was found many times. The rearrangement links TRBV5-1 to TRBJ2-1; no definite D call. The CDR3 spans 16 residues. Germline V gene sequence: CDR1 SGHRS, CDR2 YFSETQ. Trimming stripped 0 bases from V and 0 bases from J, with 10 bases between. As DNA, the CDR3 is TGCGCCAGCAGCTTGGCCCCGGCCCACTCCTACAATGAGCAGTTCTTC. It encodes CASSLAPAHSYNEQFF.

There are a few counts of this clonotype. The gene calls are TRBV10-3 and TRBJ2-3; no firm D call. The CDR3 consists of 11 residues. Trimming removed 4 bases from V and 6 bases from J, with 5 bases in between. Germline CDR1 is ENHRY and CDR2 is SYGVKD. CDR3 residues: CAISAEDTQYF. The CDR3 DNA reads TGTGCCATCAGTGCGGAGGATACGCAGTATTTT.

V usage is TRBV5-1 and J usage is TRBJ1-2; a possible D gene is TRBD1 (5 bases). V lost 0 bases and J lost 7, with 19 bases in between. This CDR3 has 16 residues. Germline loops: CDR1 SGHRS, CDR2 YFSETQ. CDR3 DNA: TGCGCCAGCAGCTTGGCTTTTCAGGGAGGAAGTGCTGGCTACACCTTC. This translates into CASSLAFQGGSAGYTF.

The DNA for the CDR3 is TGTGCCAGCAGACCCGGGGGAGTAGTATGGACAGATACGCAGTATTTT. It codes for CASRPGGVVWTDTQYF. The V and J genes are TRBV7-2 and TRBJ2-3, with TRBD2 as a possible D gene (6 bases). Per germline, CDR1 SGHTA and CDR2 FQGNSA. The CDR3 sequence is 16 residues long. V lost 6 bases, J lost 3 bases, and 19 bases lay in between.

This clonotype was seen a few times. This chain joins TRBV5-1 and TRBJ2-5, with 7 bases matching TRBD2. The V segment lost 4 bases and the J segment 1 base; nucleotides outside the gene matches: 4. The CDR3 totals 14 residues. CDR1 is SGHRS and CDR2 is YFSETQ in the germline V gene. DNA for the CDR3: TGCGCCAGCAGCGACCCTAGCGGCCAAGAGACCCAGTACTTC. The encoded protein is CASSDPSGQETQYF.

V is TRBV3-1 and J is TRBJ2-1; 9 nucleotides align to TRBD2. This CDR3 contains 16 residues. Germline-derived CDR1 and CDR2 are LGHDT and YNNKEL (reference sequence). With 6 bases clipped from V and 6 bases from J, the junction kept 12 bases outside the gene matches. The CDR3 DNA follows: TGTGCCAGCAGACATTATAATAGCGGGAGCCGCAATGAGCAGTTCTTC. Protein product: CASRHYNSGSRNEQFF.

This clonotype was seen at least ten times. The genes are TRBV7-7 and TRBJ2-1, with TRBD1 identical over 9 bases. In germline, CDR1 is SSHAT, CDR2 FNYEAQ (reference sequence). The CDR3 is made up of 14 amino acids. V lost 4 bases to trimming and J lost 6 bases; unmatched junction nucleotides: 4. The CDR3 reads CASSSGQGSNEQFF. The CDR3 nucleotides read TGTGCCAGCAGCTCGGGACAGGGAAGCAATGAGCAGTTCTTC.

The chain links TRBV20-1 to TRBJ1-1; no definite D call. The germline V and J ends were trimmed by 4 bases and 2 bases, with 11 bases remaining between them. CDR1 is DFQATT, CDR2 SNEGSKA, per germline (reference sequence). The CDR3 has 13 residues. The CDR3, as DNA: TGCAGTGCTATCCGCTACCAAAACACTGAAGCTTTCTTT. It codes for CSAIRYQNTEAFF.

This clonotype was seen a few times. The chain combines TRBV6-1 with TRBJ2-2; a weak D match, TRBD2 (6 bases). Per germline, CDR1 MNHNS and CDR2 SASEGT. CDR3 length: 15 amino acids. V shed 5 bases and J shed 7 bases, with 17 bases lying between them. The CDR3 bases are TGTGCCAGCAGTCGACTAGTGTCTGCCGGCGGGGAGCTGTTTTTT. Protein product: CASSRLVSAGGELFF.

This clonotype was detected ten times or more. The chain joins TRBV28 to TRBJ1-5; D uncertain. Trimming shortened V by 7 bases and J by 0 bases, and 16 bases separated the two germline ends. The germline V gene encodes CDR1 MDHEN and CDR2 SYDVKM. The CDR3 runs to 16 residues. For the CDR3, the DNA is TGTGCCAGCATCCCGTCGGGCCCCGTTAGCAATCAGCCCCAGCATTTT. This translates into CASIPSGPVSNQPQHF.

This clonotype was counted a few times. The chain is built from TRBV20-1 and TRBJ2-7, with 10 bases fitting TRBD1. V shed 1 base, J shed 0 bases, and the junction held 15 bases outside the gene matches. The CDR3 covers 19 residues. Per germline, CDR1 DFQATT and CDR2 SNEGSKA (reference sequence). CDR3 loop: CSARGFPGQGKFSSYEQYF. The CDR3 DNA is TGCAGTGCTAGAGGATTCCCGGGACAGGGGAAATTTAGCTCCTACGAGCAGTACTTC.

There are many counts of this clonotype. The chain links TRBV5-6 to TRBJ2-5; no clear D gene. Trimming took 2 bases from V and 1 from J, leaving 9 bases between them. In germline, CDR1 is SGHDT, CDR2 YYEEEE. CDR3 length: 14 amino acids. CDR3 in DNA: TGTGCCAGCAGCTTCCGCAGGTCCCAAGAGACCCAGTACTTC. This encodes CASSFRRSQETQYF. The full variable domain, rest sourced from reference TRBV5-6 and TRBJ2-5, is DAGVTQSPTHLIKTRGQQVTLRCSPKSGHDTVSWYQQALGQGPQFIFQYYEEEERQRGNFPDRFSGHQFPNYSSELNVNALLLGDSALYLCASSFRRSQETQYFGPGTRLLVL.

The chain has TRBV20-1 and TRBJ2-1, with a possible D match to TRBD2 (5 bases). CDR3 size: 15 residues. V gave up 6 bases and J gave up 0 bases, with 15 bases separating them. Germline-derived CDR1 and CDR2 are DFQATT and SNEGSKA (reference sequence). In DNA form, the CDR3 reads TGCAGTGCCCTCGGGCCGGGGAGCTCCTACAATGAGCAGTTCTTC. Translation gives CSALGPGSSYNEQFF.

The CDR3 here is CASSLAGQFYEQYF. The CDR3 DNA sequence: TGTGCCAGCAGCTTGGCCGGACAGTTCTACGAGCAGTACTTC. The J gene is TRBJ2-7, the V gene TRBV5-6, with a possible D match to TRBD1 (6 bases). CDR1 and CDR2 from the germline V gene are SGHDT and YYEEEE. Deletions cut 0 bases from V and 3 bases from J, with 10 bases between. This CDR3 has 14 residues.